These T cell receptor beta chains were read from a single sample in a study of blood T cell repertoires in COVID-19. Only in-frame clones appear in the TCRdb table, and some are missing; sequencing was by immunoSEQ multiplex PCR. The sample records over 130,000 clones, roughly four fifths being singletons. The sequenced material came from peripheral blood. These receptors were obtained from a woman older than 75 with active or convalescent COVID-19. The CDR3 runs from the conserved cysteine through the conserved F or W. Expanded clones are given a class, and other clones once, few, many or no size at all.

>TRBV19|few
CASSRKRRDGYTF
>TRBV2|once
CASRPGQGVGEQYF
>TRBV12-5|.
CASGWEGGRDEQYF
>TRBV30|.
CAWSGKTSGGPYEQYF
>TRBV6-1|.
CASSERPGRGALETQYF
>TRBV7-9|once
CASSAGGGSNQPQHF
>TRBV28|.
CASSLPYPGGYTF
>TRBV7-2|.
CASSLMSGRYEQYF
>TRBV6-6|.
CASSPDRAQETQYF
>TRBV18|few
CASSPYERYRILSGNTIYF
>TRBV9|.
CASSPGDRGNSPLHF
>TRBV27|.
CASSPLIQGSGYTF
>TRBV24-1|.
CAIGGRGPQETQYF
>TRBV2|many
CASRDRGSNYGYTF
>TRBV7-9|.
CASSFSSNTGELFF
>TRBV3-1/TRBV3-2|.
CASSLHNSAGSSYEQYF
>TRBV9|.
CASSVGRGASGNTIYF
>TRBV6-5|few
CASRPRGGSDGYTF
>TRBV30|.
CAWAGQGAKSYEQYF
>TRBV5-1|.
CASSPGLAGGQGEQFF